Listed below are T cell receptor beta chains from one sample, sequenced in a study of blood T cell repertoires in COVID-19. The assay was immunoSEQ multiplex PCR, and TCRdb's table has in-frame clones only and misses some. The sample comprises fewer than 200,000 clones, about four fifths of which are singletons, and 6.5% rests with the top ten. Sequencing used peripheral blood. The receptors here all came from a man aged 65-85 years with active or convalescent COVID-19. CDR3s include the opening cysteine and the closing phenylalanine or tryptophan. Each record gives: D gene, clone size, J gene, V gene, CDR3 DNA, CDR3 protein. D genes are given only for firm matches. Clone size is given for some rows only: seen once, a few or many times, or a class if the clone is expanded.

>TRBD2|.|TRBJ2-7|TRBV6-1
TGTGCCAGCAGTGCACTATTTACTAGCGGGAATTACGAGCAGTACTTC
CASSALFTSGNYEQYF
>.|.|TRBJ2-3|TRBV3-1/TRBV3-2
TGTGCCAGCAGCCAAGACGGATCTCTAGGCGCAGATACGCAGTATTTT
CASSQDGSLGADTQYF
>.|.|TRBJ1-2|TRBV28
TGTGCCAGCAGCTCACACGCGGGACTCAGGGTTTGGTACACCTTC
CASSSHAGLRVWYTF
>.|.|TRBJ2-7|TRBV25-1
TGTGCCAGCAGTGAAACATCAGGGGGGCGCCGTTACGAGCAGTACTTC
CASSETSGGRRYEQYF
>TRBD2|.|TRBJ2-1|TRBV3-1/TRBV3-2
TGTGCCAGCAGCCAAGAAAGTGTGACTAGCGGCTACAATGAGCAGTTCTTC
CASSQESVTSGYNEQFF
>.|.|TRBJ1-4|TRBV5-1
TGCGCCAGCAGCTTGGGGCAGGGCGATGAAAAACTGTTTTTT
CASSLGQGDEKLFF
>TRBD1|.|TRBJ1-1|TRBV5-8
TGTGCCAGCAGCAGTCCCGGGACAGGAATTGGGCCTTTCTTT
CASSSPGTGIGPFF
>TRBD2|once|TRBJ2-3|TRBV5-1
TGCGCCAGCAGCTATTTAGCGGGAGATCAAGATACGCAGTATTTT
CASSYLAGDQDTQYF
>.|many|TRBJ1-1|TRBV27
TGTGCCAGCAGTTCCCCAGGGGTGAACACTGAAGCTTTCTTT
CASSSPGVNTEAFF
>.|.|TRBJ1-3|TRBV7-9
TGTGCCAGCAGCACCGACAGCTCTGGAAACACCATATATTTT
CASSTDSSGNTIYF
>TRBD1|.|TRBJ2-7|TRBV4-1
TGCGCCAGCAGCCCGCAGACAGGGGGTAGGGAGCAGTACTTC
CASSPQTGGREQYF
>TRBD1|.|TRBJ1-1|TRBV5-8
TGTGCCAGCAATAGGGACAGGAACACTGAAGCTTTCTTT
CASNRDRNTEAFF
>.|.|TRBJ2-1|TRBV2
TGTGCCAGCAGTGAGGGACTTAGCTCCTACAATGAGCAGTTCTTC
CASSEGLSSYNEQFF
>.|.|TRBJ1-6|TRBV6-5
TGTGCCAGCAGGACCGTTGAGGGCGGTTCACCCCTCCACTTT
CASRTVEGGSPLHF
>TRBD1|few|TRBJ1-1|TRBV30
TGTGCCTGGACCCGGGACAGGGGCACTGAAGCTTTCTTT
CAWTRDRGTEAFF
>TRBD2|.|TRBJ2-2|TRBV10-2
TGCGCCAGCATGAGCGGGATCAACACCGGGGAGCTGTTTTTT
CASMSGINTGELFF
>.|.|TRBJ2-2|TRBV6-5
TGTGCCAGCAGACTACAGGGTGCGGCCGGGGAGCTGTTTTTT
CASRLQGAAGELFF
>.|.|TRBJ2-5|TRBV30
TGTGCCTGGAGTGCGAGAGGGACCCAGTACTTC
CAWSARGTQYF
>TRBD2|few|TRBJ2-2|TRBV30
TGTGCCCTCGGACTAGCGGGGGGCACCACCGGGGAGCTGTTTTTT
CALGLAGGTTGELFF
>.|.|TRBJ1-1|TRBV7-2
TGTGCCAGCAGCTTATCCGGTGGGAACACTGAAGCTTTCTTT
CASSLSGGNTEAFF
>.|few|TRBJ2-1|TRBV18
TGTGCCAGCTCACCACCGGACTACCGGGAGACACATGAGCAGTTCTTC
CASSPPDYRETHEQFF
>.|.|TRBJ1-5|TRBV2
TGTGCCAGCAGTGATGGCCCCTCCAGGGATCAGCCCCAGCATTTT
CASSDGPSRDQPQHF
>.|.|TRBJ1-5|TRBV19
TGTGCCAGTAGCAAAGGGGGTCAGACCCGACTTCGGCCCCAGCATTTT
CASSKGGQTRLRPQHF
>.|.|TRBJ1-5|TRBV7-8
TGTGCCAGCAGTACAGACAGGACCTTACGGCCCCAGCATTTT
CASSTDRTLRPQHF
>.|.|TRBJ1-3|TRBV12-3/TRBV12-4
TGTGCCAGCAAGCCCGGGGCTGGAAACACCATATATTTT
CASKPGAGNTIYF
>TRBD1|.|TRBJ1-4|TRBV27
TGTGCCAGCAGCGTCGACAGGGTTGAAAAACTGTTTTTT
CASSVDRVEKLFF
>TRBD1|.|TRBJ1-4|TRBV9
TGTGCCAGCAGCGGAGGACAGGGGCCCCTTGGAAAACTGTTTTTT
CASSGGQGPLGKLFF
>TRBD1|many|TRBJ2-7|TRBV6-1
TGTGCCAGCAGTGAAAGGACAGGAGCGTCTCAGCAGTACTTC
CASSERTGASQQYF
>.|.|TRBJ2-1|TRBV7-9
TGTGCCAGCAGCTTAGTCTGGCTAGAGGTAGTGTTCCATGAGCAGTTCTTC
CASSLVWLEVVFHEQFF
>.|.|TRBJ1-1|TRBV12-3/TRBV12-4
TGTGCCAGCAGTCCACAGATCGGTGAAGCTTTCTTT
CASSPQIGEAFF
>.|once|TRBJ2-3|TRBV12-3/TRBV12-4
TGTGCCAGCAGTTCTTCAGGGTCAGATACGCAGTATTTT
CASSSSGSDTQYF
>.|.|TRBJ2-3|TRBV9
TGTGCCAGCAGCGTAGTCGGTTCTTACGCAGATACGCAGTATTTT
CASSVVGSYADTQYF
>.|few|TRBJ2-7|TRBV7-9
TGTGCCAGCAGTACAGGGAGCGCCTACGAGCAGTACTTC
CASSTGSAYEQYF
>.|once|TRBJ1-2|TRBV7-9
TGTGCCAGCAGCTTAGGGGCGGAGCAGGGCTATGGCTACACCTTC
CASSLGAEQGYGYTF
>TRBD2|.|TRBJ2-5|TRBV29-1
TGCAGCGTTGAATCGGCGGGAGGGCCAGAGACCCAGTACTTC
CSVESAGGPETQYF
>TRBD1|.|TRBJ1-1|TRBV7-9
TGTGCCACAAACAGGGGGTCGACTGAAGCTTTCTTT
CATNRGSTEAFF
>.|.|TRBJ1-4|TRBV7-2
TGTGCCAGCACCTCTGCAACTAATGAAAAACTGTTTTTT
CASTSATNEKLFF